This T cell receptor (beta chain) was found in a study of CD8+ T cells in alopecia areata. Following RNA extraction, reverse transcription yielded cDNA that acted as the sequencing template. The protocol was immunoSEQ multiplex PCR, while the TCRdb copy is restricted to in-frame clones and leaves out a portion. The table lists roughly 92,000 clones, 70% to 80% of them singletons. A word on this clone: The antigen is undetermined.

Study-wide results and caveats: Normal skin's resident alphabeta T cells are sequenced alongside lesional scalp T cells. Significant decreases in scalp clonality and expanded CD8+ clones followed tofacitinib treatment.

The treatment: oral pan-JAK inhibitor, 5-10 mg twice daily. PBMCs were stained for CD3, CD4 and CD8, and CD4+ and CD8+ T cells were sorted. This material consisted of CD8+ T cells sorted from blood, taken at approximately week 45, from a patient treated with tofacitinib. This sequence originates from a human donor with alopecia areata.

The CDR3 bases are TGTGCCAGCAGTTACTCAGGGGCAAATGAAAAACTGTTTTTT. Amino acids: CASSYSGANEKLFF. The chain has TRBV6-5 and TRBJ1-4; D possibly corresponds to TRBD1 (5 bases). V dropped 0 bases and J dropped 5 bases, with 7 bases sitting between them. There are 14 residues in the CDR3. Per germline, CDR1 MNHEY and CDR2 SVGAGI.